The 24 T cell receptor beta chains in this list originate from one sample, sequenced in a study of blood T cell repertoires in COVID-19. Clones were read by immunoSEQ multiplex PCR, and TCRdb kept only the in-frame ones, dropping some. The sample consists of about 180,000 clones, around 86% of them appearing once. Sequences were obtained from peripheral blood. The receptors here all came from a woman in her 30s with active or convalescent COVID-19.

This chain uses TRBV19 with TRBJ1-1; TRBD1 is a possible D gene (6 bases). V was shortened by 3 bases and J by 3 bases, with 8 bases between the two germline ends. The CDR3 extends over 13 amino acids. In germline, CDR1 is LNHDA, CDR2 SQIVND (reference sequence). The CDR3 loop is CASSMTGDTEAFF. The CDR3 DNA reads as TGTGCCAGTAGTATGACAGGAGACACTGAAGCTTTCTTT.

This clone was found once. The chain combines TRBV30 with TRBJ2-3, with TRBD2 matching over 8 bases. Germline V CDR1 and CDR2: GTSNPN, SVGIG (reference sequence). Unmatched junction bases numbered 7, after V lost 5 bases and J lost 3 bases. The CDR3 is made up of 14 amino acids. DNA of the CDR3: TGTGCCTGGGAAGCGGGACTAGGAACAGATACGCAGTATTTT. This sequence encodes CAWEAGLGTDTQYF.

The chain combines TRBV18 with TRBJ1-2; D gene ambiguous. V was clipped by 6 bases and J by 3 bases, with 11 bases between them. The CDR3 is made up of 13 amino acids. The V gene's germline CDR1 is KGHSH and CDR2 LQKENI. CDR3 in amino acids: CASSPAVDYGYTF. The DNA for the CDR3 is TGTGCCAGCTCCCCAGCGGTGGACTATGGCTACACCTTC.

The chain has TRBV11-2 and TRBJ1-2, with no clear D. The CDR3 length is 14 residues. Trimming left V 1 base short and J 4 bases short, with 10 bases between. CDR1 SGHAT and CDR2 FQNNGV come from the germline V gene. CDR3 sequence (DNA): TGTGCCAGCAGCTTAGCGTCGTCCGGCTATGGCTACACCTTC. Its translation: CASSLASSGYGYTF.

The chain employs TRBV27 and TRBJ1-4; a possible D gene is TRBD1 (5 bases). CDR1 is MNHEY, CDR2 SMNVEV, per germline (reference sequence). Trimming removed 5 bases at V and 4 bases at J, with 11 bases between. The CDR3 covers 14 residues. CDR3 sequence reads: CASSPDRHNEKLFF. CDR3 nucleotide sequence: TGTGCCAGCAGTCCTGACAGACATAATGAAAAACTGTTTTTT.

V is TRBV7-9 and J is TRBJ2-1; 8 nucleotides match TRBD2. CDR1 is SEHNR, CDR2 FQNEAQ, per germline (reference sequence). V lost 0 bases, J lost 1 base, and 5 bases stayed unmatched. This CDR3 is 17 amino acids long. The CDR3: CASSLAGRGESYNEQFF. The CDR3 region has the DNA TGTGCCAGCAGCTTAGCCGGGCGGGGGGAATCCTACAATGAGCAGTTCTTC.

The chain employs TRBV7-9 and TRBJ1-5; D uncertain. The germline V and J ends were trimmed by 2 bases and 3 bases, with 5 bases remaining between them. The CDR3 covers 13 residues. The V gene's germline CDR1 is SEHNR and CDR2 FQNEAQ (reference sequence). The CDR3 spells CASSLTYNQPQHF. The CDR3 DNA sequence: TGTGCCAGCAGCTTAACATACAATCAGCCCCAGCATTTT. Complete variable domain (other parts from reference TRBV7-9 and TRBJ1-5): DTGVSQNPRHKITKRGQNVTFRCDPISEHNRLYWYRQTLGQGPEFLTYFQNEAQLEKSRLLSDRFSAERPKGSFSTLEIQRTEQGDSAMYLCASSLTYNQPQHFGDGTRLSIL.

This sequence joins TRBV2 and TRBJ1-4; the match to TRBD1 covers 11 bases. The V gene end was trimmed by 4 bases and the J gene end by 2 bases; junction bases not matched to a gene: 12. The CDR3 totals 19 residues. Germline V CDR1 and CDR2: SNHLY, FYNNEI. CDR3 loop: CASSGEDRDRGNTNEKLFF. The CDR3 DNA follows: TGTGCCAGCAGTGGAGAGGACCGGGACAGGGGGAATACTAATGAAAAACTGTTTTTT.

This CDR3 is CASRNIRGEQFF. The CDR3 nucleotides read TGTGCCAGCAGGAACATCCGGGGTGAGCAGTTCTTC. V gene TRBV6-6 combines with J gene TRBJ2-1; possibly TRBD2 for D (5 bases). The CDR3 extends over 12 amino acids. Germline values: CDR1 MNHNY, CDR2 SVGAGI (reference sequence). The V and J ends lost 6 bases and 9 bases respectively, with 12 bases between them.

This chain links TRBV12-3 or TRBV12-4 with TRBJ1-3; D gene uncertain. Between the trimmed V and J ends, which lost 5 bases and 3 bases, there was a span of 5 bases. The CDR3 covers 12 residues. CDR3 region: CASSPSGNTIYF. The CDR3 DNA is TGTGCCAGCAGTCCCAGTGGAAACACCATATATTTT.

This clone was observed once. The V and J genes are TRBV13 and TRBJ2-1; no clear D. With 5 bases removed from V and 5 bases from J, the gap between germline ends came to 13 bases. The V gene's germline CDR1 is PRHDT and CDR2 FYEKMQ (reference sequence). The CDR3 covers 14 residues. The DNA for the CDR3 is TGTGCCAGCAGCCCCATACCCAGGAACAATGAGCAGTTCTTC. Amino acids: CASSPIPRNNEQFF.

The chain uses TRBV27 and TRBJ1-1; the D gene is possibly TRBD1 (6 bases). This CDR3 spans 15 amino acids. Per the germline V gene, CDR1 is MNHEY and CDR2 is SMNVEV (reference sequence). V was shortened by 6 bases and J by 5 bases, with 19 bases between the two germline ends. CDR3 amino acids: CASSTEATGLTEAFF. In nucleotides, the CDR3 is TGTGCCAGCAGCACCGAAGCTACAGGGTTGACTGAAGCTTTCTTT.

The CDR3 DNA reads TGTGCCAGCAGCTTAGCGGGAGAGACTTACGAGCAGTACTTC. Translated: CASSLAGETYEQYF. The V call is TRBV5-4, the J call TRBJ2-7; 8 positions agree with TRBD2. The germline CDR1 and CDR2 sequences are SGHNT and YYREEE (reference sequence). Germline trimming cut 2 bases from V and 4 bases from J; bases unmatched to any gene: 5. This CDR3 has 14 amino acids.

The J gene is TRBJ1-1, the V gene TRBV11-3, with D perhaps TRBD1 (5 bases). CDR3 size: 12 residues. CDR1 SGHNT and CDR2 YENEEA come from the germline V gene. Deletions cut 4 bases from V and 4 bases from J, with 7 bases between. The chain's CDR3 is CASSSGGTEAFF. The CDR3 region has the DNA TGTGCCAGCAGCTCCGGGGGCACTGAAGCTTTCTTT.

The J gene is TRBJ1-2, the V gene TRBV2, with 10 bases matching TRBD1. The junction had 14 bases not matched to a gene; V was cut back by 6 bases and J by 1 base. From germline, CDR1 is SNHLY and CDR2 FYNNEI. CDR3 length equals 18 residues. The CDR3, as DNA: TGTGCCAGCAGCCCTCGCAGAGACAGGGGGCCCTTTAACTATGGCTACACCTTC. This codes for CASSPRRDRGPFNYGYTF. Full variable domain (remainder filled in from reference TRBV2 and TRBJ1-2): EPEVTQTPSHQVTQMGQEVILRCVPISNHLYFYWYRQILGQKVEFLVSFYNNEISEKSEIFDDQFSVERPDGSNFTLKIRSTKLEDSAMYFCASSPRRDRGPFNYGYTFGSGTRLTVV.

The CDR3 coding sequence is TGTGCCAGCAGTTCGACCCTGGGACAGGGCATTACTGAAGCTTTCTTT. Protein product: CASSSTLGQGITEAFF. V usage is TRBV28 and J usage is TRBJ1-1, with TRBD1 matching over 9 bases. J lost 5 bases, V lost 4 bases, and 11 bases had no gene match. Germline-derived CDR1 and CDR2 are MDHEN and SYDVKM. This CDR3 has 16 residues. The complete variable domain, with remaining parts taken from reference TRBV28 and TRBJ1-1, reads DVKVTQSSRYLVKRTGEKVFLECVQDMDHENMFWYRQDPGLGLRLIYFSYDVKMKEKGDIPEGYSVSREKKERFSLILESASTNQTSMYLCASSSTLGQGITEAFFGQGTRLTVV.

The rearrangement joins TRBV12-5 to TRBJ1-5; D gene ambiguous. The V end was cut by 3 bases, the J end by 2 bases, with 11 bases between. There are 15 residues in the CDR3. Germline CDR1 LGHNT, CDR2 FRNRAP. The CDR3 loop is CASGLEGFGNQPQHF. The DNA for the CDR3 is TGTGCTAGTGGTTTAGAGGGCTTTGGCAATCAGCCCCAGCATTTT.

The DNA for the CDR3 is TGCGCCAGCAGTGTGGGAGGGGTCGGGGAGCTGTTTTTT. Amino acids: CASSVGGVGELFF. V usage is TRBV10-1 and J usage is TRBJ2-2; 7 nucleotides agree with TRBD2. The length of the CDR3 is 13 residues. Germline CDR1 WNHNN, CDR2 SYGVQD (reference sequence). After removal of 4 bases from V and 7 bases from J, the junction contained 3 bases not matched to a gene.

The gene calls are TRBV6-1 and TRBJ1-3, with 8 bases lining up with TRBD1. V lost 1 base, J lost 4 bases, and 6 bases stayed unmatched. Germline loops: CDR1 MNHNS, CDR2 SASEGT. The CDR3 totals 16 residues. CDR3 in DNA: TGTGCCAGCAGTGAAGAGTACAGGGGGTACGGAAACACCATATATTTT. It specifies CASSEEYRGYGNTIYF.

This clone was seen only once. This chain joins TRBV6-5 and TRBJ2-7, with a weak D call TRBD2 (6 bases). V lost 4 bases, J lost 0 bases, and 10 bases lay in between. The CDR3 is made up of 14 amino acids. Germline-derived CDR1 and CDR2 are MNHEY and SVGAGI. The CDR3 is CASSFSGLSYEQYF. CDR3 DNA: TGTGCCAGCAGTTTTAGCGGACTCTCCTACGAGCAGTACTTC.

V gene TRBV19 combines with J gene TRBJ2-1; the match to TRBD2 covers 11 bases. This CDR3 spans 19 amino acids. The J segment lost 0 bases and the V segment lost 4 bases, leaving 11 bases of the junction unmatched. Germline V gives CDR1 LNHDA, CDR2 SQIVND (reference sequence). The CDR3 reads CASSTRSGRARSSYNEQFF. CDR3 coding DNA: TGTGCCAGTAGTACACGTAGCGGGAGGGCTCGCAGCTCCTACAATGAGCAGTTCTTC.

The CDR3 region is CASSSGAGTGQGYTF. The CDR3 bases are TGCGCCAGCAGCTCTGGGGCTGGGACAGGGCAGGGCTACACCTTC. J is TRBJ1-2 and V is TRBV5-1, with TRBD1 matching over 9 bases. The V gene's germline CDR1 is SGHRS and CDR2 YFSETQ. This CDR3 spans 15 amino acids. J gave up 8 bases and V 3 bases, and 11 bases lay outside the gene matches.

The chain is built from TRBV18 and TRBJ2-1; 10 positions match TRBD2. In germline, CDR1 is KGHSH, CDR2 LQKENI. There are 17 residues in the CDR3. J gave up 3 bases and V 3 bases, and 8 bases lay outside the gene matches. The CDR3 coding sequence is TGTGCCAGCTCACCCGGGCGGACTAGCGGAATCTACAATGAGCAGTTCTTC. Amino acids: CASSPGRTSGIYNEQFF.

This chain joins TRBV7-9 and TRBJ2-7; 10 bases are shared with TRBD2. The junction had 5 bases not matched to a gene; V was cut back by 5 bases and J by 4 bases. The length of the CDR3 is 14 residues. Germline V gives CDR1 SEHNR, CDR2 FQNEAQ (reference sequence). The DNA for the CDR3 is TGTGCCAGCAGCCTCTGGACTAGCGGATACGAGCAGTACTTC. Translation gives CASSLWTSGYEQYF.